This T cell receptor (beta chain) was captured in a study of T-cell memory formation after mild COVID-19. Comment on this clonotype: Its antigen remains unknown.

In TCRdb, the 5' RACE reads were re-called with MiXCR into one record per CDR3 protein. The top ten hold around 28% of the sample, which has roughly 100,000 distinct CDR3 sequences, about 15% seen once. Whole-study findings and limits: The study detected some responding clones in pre-infection memory, suggesting cross-reactive memory joined. CD4/CD8 balance held among clones contracting day 15 to 85, and later expanders leaned CD4+.

Germline CDR1 and CDR2: KGHDR and SFDVKD. The CDR3 totals 13 residues. With 5 bases removed from V and 5 bases from J, the gap between germline ends came to 11 bases. The clonotype was recovered from an adult woman who had mild COVID-19 (a few samples of this study predate the infection). Cell type and time point are not known. The J gene is TRBJ1-1, the V gene TRBV24-1, with D hard to call. Sequencing was performed on PBMCs or a T cell subset sorted from them (not recorded which). Here the CDR3 reads CATSASASTEAFF. In DNA, the CDR3 is TGTGCCACCAGTGCCTCCGCGAGTACTGAAGCTTTCTTT.